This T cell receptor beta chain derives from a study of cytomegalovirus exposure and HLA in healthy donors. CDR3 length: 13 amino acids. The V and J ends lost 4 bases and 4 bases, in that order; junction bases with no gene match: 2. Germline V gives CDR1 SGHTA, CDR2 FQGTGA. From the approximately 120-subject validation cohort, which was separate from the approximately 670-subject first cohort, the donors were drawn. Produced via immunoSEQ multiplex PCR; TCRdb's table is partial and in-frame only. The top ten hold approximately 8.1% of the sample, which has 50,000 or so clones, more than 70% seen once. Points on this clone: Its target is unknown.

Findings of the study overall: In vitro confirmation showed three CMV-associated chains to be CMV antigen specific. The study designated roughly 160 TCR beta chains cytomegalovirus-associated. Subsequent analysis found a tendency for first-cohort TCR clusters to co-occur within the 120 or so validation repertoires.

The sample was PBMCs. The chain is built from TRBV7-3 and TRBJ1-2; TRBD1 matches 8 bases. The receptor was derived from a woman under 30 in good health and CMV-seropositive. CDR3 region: CASSSGQGYGYTF. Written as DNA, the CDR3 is TGTGCCAGCAGCTCCGGACAGGGCTATGGCTACACCTTC.